The next 9 T cell receptor beta chains were all read from a single sample in a study of blood T cell repertoires in COVID-19. Method: immunoSEQ multiplex PCR; TCRdb's copy keeps in-frame clones and lacks some. The sample includes some 26,000 clones, 81% seen only once; the top ten take less than 65%. Sequencing input: peripheral blood. The receptors shown here come from a man aged 50-60 years with active or convalescent COVID-19.

The V and J genes are TRBV7-9 and TRBJ2-5, with D possibly matching TRBD2 (6 bases). V shed 5 bases and J shed 3 bases, with 25 bases lying between them. Germline-derived CDR1 and CDR2 are SEHNR and FQNEAQ (reference sequence). There are 18 residues in the CDR3. DNA for the CDR3: TGTGCCAGCAGCCCCGGTGAACATCTACTGTCGGGGGAAGAGACCCAGTACTTC. This sequence encodes CASSPGEHLLSGEETQYF.

The V call is TRBV9, the J call TRBJ1-2; 7 bases fit TRBD1. Germline trimming cut 4 bases from V and 4 bases from J; bases unmatched to any gene: 10. This CDR3 has 15 amino acids. Germline V lookup: CDR1 SGDLS, CDR2 YYNGEE. CDR3 nucleotide sequence: TGTGCCAGCAGCACTCACTTGGACAGGACCTATGGCTACACCTTC. It encodes CASSTHLDRTYGYTF.

V usage is TRBV19 and J usage is TRBJ1-4; possibly TRBD1 for D (5 bases). With 4 bases removed from V and 5 bases from J, the gap between germline ends came to 14 bases. CDR1 and CDR2 from the germline V gene are LNHDA and SQIVND (reference sequence). This CDR3 contains 15 residues. The CDR3 nucleotides are TGTGCCAGTAGTACTCAGACAGCTGGCAATGAAAAACTGTTTTTT. Translation gives CASSTQTAGNEKLFF. The complete variable domain, with remaining parts taken from reference TRBV19 and TRBJ1-4, reads DGGITQSPKYLFRKEGQNVTLSCEQNLNHDAMYWYRQDPGQGLRLIYYSQIVNDFQKGDIAEGYSVSREKKESFPLTVTSAQKNPTAFYLCASSTQTAGNEKLFFGSGTQLSVL.

Sample share makes this clone large. The chain couples TRBV6-5 to TRBJ1-2; 9 nucleotides agree with TRBD1. The CDR3 totals 16 residues. Per germline, CDR1 MNHEY and CDR2 SVGAGI. Trimming took 4 bases from V and 3 from J; bases not matched to a gene: 9. CDR3 sequence: CASSFQTGTGHYGYTF. The CDR3 DNA follows: TGTGCCAGCAGTTTTCAAACCGGGACAGGGCACTATGGCTACACCTTC.

This rearrangement joins TRBV29-1 to TRBJ2-1; TRBD2 aligns across 9 bases. Trimming took 2 bases from V and 4 from J; bases not matched to a gene: 6. The CDR3 totals 15 residues. Per the germline V gene, CDR1 is SQVTM and CDR2 is ANQGSEA. This CDR3 is CSVEKAGGKYNEQFF. The CDR3 coding sequence is TGCAGCGTTGAAAAGGCGGGGGGGAAATACAATGAGCAGTTCTTC.

The rearrangement joins TRBV10-2 to TRBJ2-2; D not certain. The germline V gene has CDR1 WSHSY and CDR2 SAAADI. The CDR3 spans 13 residues. V was trimmed by 2 bases and J by 4 bases, leaving 5 bases between them. In DNA form, the CDR3 reads TGCGCCAGCAGTGAGGACATCACCGGGGAGCTGTTTTTT. Translating gives CASSEDITGELFF.

This clone was counted only a few times. The chain couples TRBV28 to TRBJ1-1; 7 bases map to TRBD1. V was clipped by 5 bases and J by 7 bases; unmatched bases: 10. The CDR3 has 14 residues. Germline CDR1 MDHEN, CDR2 SYDVKM. The CDR3 spells CASSPKGGFGEAFF. In DNA form, the CDR3 reads TGTGCCAGCAGTCCGAAAGGGGGCTTTGGTGAAGCTTTCTTT.

The chain combines TRBV18 with TRBJ2-2, with D possibly TRBD2 on 6 matching bases. Germline lookup yields CDR1 KGHSH and CDR2 LQKENI. Trimming took 1 base from V and 5 from J, leaving 20 bases between them. This CDR3 spans 18 amino acids. CDR3: CASSPLPSGTEGTGELFF. The CDR3 coding sequence is TGTGCCAGCTCACCACTTCCGTCTGGGACTGAAGGAACCGGGGAGCTGTTTTTT.

This clone was seen ten or more times. The rearrangement joins TRBV28 to TRBJ1-3, with D hard to call. Deletions cut 3 bases from V and 4 bases from J, with 25 bases between. CDR3 length equals 19 residues. CDR1 and CDR2 (germline): MDHEN, SYDVKM. The CDR3: CASSFFSLVGREYGNTIYF. CDR3 in DNA: TGTGCCAGCAGTTTCTTTTCGCTGGTCGGTAGGGAGTACGGAAACACCATATATTTT.